The rows below give T cell receptor beta chains drawn from one sample of a study of T-cell reconstitution after alpha-beta-depleted transplantation in children. One entry per CDR3 protein, called by TCRdb with MiXCR from the PCR reads. The table has some 290,000 distinct CDR3 sequences, 9.9% seen once. The specimen comprised PBMCs from the stem cell graft donor, sampled from the stem cell graft. The receptors derive from a human donor who donated a stem cell graft to a child with SCID. The CDR3 runs from the conserved cysteine through the conserved F or W. A D gene is named only where the DNA matches it firmly. Clone size, where shown, is once, few, many, or a class for clones that have expanded.

TRBJ2-2 few TRBV12-3/TRBV12-4 TRBD1 TGTGCCAGCCTATCCGGGACAGGGAAAACCGGGGAGCTGTTTTTT CASLSGTGKTGELFF
TRBJ2-5 few TRBV20-1 TRBD2 TGCAGTGCTAGGGGACTAGCGGGAGGTTCACAAGAGACCCAGTACTTC CSARGLAGGSQETQYF
TRBJ1-6 few TRBV6-2/TRBV6-3 NA TGTGCCGCAGGGGACAATTCACCCCTCCACTTT CAAGDNSPLHF
TRBJ2-7 NA TRBV12-3/TRBV12-4 NA TGTGCCAGCAGTTTGGACAGCTGGTCCGGGCAGTACTTC CASSLDSWSGQYF
TRBJ2-7 few TRBV4-1 TRBD1 TGCGCCAGCAGCTATGAGACAGGGCCCTACGAGCAGTACTTC CASSYETGPYEQYF
TRBJ2-4 many TRBV15 TRBD1 TGTGCCACCAGCCTGGACAGGGAGGATTACATTCAGTACTTC CATSLDREDYIQYF
TRBJ2-5 many TRBV7-9 NA TGTGCCAGCAGCCAGCCGGGCCCAGGCTGGGAGACCCAGTACTTC CASSQPGPGWETQYF
TRBJ2-3 few TRBV3-1 NA TGTGCCAGCAGCCTCCAGGGATGGGGGGCCCGCCCAGATACGCAGTATTTT CASSLQGWGARPDTQYF
TRBJ2-1 NA TRBV12-3/TRBV12-4 NA TGTGCCAGCAGACCAATAGGGGAAGACAATGAGCAGTTCTTC CASRPIGEDNEQFF
TRBJ1-2 few TRBV2 TRBD1 TGTGCCAGCAGTGTGGGACAGAACTATGGCTACACCTTC CASSVGQNYGYTF
TRBJ2-1 many TRBV5-1 NA TGCGCCAGCAGCTTGGCTGAGGGAGGAACCTACAATGAGCAGTTCTTC CASSLAEGGTYNEQFF
TRBJ1-2 NA TRBV7-6 TRBD1 TGTGCCAGCAGCTTATCCGCAGGGGGCGATGGCTACACCTTC CASSLSAGGDGYTF
TRBJ2-3 NA TRBV3-1 NA TGTGCCAGCAGCCAAGAAGGCGGAGGCACAGATACGCAGTATTTT CASSQEGGGTDTQYF
TRBJ1-4 many TRBV3-1 NA TGTGCCAGCAGCCCTGCCGGGGCAGTGCGTGATGAAAAACTGTTTTTT CASSPAGAVRDEKLFF
TRBJ2-5 NA TRBV12-3/TRBV12-4 TRBD2 TGTGCCAGCAGTTTCGACCGACTAGCGGGGGGCAGGGTCCAAGAGACCCAGTACTTC CASSFDRLAGGRVQETQYF
TRBJ2-3 NA TRBV20-1 TRBD2 TGCAGTGCTAGCCTAGCGGGGGACACAGATACGCAGTATTTT CSASLAGDTDTQYF
TRBJ2-3 many TRBV12-3/TRBV12-4 TRBD2 TGTGCCAGCAGCCTACTCCAGCGGGGGGTTAGCACAGATACGCAGTATTTT CASSLLQRGVSTDTQYF
TRBJ2-1 many TRBV4-2 NA TGTGCCAGCAGCCAAGTTGGTGACAATGAGCAGTTCTTC CASSQVGDNEQFF
TRBJ1-4 NA TRBV9 NA TGTGCCAGCAGCGTAGAAGGTAGAGCAGAAAAACTGTTTTTT CASSVEGRAEKLFF
TRBJ2-3 NA TRBV5-1 TRBD2 TGCGCCAGCAGTTCGGGACTAGCGGGGGGAACTTCTAGCACAGATACGCAGTATTTT CASSSGLAGGTSSTDTQYF
TRBJ2-1 few TRBV12-3/TRBV12-4 NA TGTGCCAGCAGTCCCGTCCCCGGAGGCTACAATGAGCAGTTCTTC CASSPVPGGYNEQFF
TRBJ2-2 many TRBV9 NA TGTGCCAGCAGCTACCTAACAGGGACCGGGGAGCTGTTTTTT CASSYLTGTGELFF
TRBJ2-4 NA TRBV7-8 NA TGTGCCAGCAGCCCCGCAGCGAGCGCTAGCATTCAGTACTTC CASSPAASASIQYF
TRBJ1-2 NA TRBV12-3/TRBV12-4 NA TGTGCCAGCAGTCCCAGGGTGGGTGGCTACACCTTC CASSPRVGGYTF
TRBJ2-7 many TRBV25-1 NA TGTGCCAGCAGTGAATCAAACACCTACGAGCAGTACTTC CASSESNTYEQYF
TRBJ2-1 NA TRBV3-1 NA TGTGCCAGCACCCAGGGGCGCAGGGCTAATGAGCAGTTCTTC CASTQGRRANEQFF
TRBJ2-1 NA TRBV12-3/TRBV12-4 TRBD2 TGTGCCAGCAGTGGACTAGCGGGGGACAATGAGCAGTTCTTC CASSGLAGDNEQFF
TRBJ2-1 NA TRBV7-9 TRBD2 TGTGCCAGCAGCTTAACTAGCGGGGGCGAAACGACCAATGAGCAGTTCTTC CASSLTSGGETTNEQFF